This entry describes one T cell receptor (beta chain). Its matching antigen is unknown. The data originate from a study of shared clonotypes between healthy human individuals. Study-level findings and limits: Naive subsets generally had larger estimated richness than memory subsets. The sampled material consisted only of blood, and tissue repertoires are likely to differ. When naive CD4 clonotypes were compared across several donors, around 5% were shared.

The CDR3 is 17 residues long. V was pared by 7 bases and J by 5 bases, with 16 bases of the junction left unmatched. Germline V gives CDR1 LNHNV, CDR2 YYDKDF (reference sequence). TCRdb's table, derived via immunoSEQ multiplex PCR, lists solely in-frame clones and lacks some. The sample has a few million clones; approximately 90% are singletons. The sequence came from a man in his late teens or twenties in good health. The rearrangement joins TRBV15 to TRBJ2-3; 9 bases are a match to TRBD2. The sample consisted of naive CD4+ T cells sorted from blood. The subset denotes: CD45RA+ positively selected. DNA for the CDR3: TGTGCCACCAAAAGTGGCGGGACTAGCCTCCTGGGAGATACGCAGTATTTT. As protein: CATKSGGTSLLGDTQYF.